This paragraph reports one T cell receptor beta chain. Its antigen is unidentified. This specimen belongs to a study of T cells in localized non-small cell lung cancer. Study-wide results and caveats: Uninvolved adjacent lung showed higher T cell clonality than tumor.

Method: immunoSEQ multiplex PCR; TCRdb's copy keeps in-frame clones and lacks some. The sample holds around 83,000 clones, approximately 88% seen once. The source of this sequence is a man aged 35 to 70 with stage I squamous cell lung carcinoma. Specimen: peripheral blood, collected before any cancer treatment.

CDR3 DNA sequence: TGCGCCAGCAGTGAGTCTGGGGCCAACGTCCTGACTTTC. Translating it yields CASSESGANVLTF. The V and J genes are TRBV10-2 and TRBJ2-6; no clear D. Germline V gene lookup returns CDR1 WSHSY and CDR2 SAAADI. The length of the CDR3 is 13 residues. Trimming pared 0 bases from V and 3 bases from J, leaving 0 bases between.